Shown below are 20 T cell receptor beta chains from a single sample sequenced in a study of vaccination and CD4 T cells after COVID-19. Treatment: roughly ten-day PBMC culture with coronavirus spike peptide pools or control peptides (ViraFEST assay). The antigens for these receptors are not known. With the Oncomine TCR Beta short-read assay, DNA from cultured CD4+ T cells was sequenced. MiXCR, run by TCRdb on the PCR reads, gives a single entry per CDR3 protein. The data hold approximately 13,000 distinct CDR3 sequences, with around half observed a single time. The material sequenced was CD4+ T cells from blood, cultured in vitro. The receptors were sampled from a human donor who had recovered from COVID-19.

The chain employs TRBV12-3 or TRBV12-4 and TRBJ2-3; 8 bases match TRBD2. The CDR3 is made up of 16 amino acids. Losses at the gene ends were 6 bases for V and 4 bases for J; bases not matched to a gene: 12. CDR3 nucleotides: TGTGCCAGCAGCCGAAGCGCAGCGGGAGTGGCAGATACGCAGTATTTT. Residues: CASSRSAAGVADTQYF.

The V gene is TRBV24-1, the J gene TRBJ2-1; D is unresolved. Trimming cost V 6 bases and J 0 bases, with 8 bases left between them. The CDR3 contains 14 residues. CDR1 and CDR2 (germline): KGHDR, SFDVKD. The CDR3 nucleotides are TGTGCCACCAGTTCCCAAAGCTCCTACAATGAGCAGTTCTTC. Amino acids: CATSSQSSYNEQFF.

This chain connects TRBV6-2 or TRBV6-3 to TRBJ2-7; possibly TRBD1 for D (6 bases). Germline assignment: CDR1 MNHEY and CDR2 SVGEGT. The CDR3 consists of 13 residues. V shed 7 bases and J shed 0 bases, with 10 bases lying between them. CDR3 in DNA: TGTGCCAGCAAAACAGGGAGCTCCTACGAGCAGTACTTC. Its translation: CASKTGSSYEQYF.

This chain connects TRBV5-1 to TRBJ1-6; D gene unclear. V lost 0 bases and J lost 0, with 7 bases in between. This CDR3 spans 16 amino acids. Germline CDR1 is SGHRS and CDR2 is YFSETQ. Here the CDR3 reads CASSLDQSSYNSPLHF. The CDR3 DNA sequence: TGCGCCAGCAGCTTGGATCAGAGCTCCTATAATTCACCCCTCCACTTT.

The rearrangement uses TRBV10-3 and TRBJ1-3; D unresolved. The V gene lost 7 bases and the J gene lost 2 bases, with 6 bases spanning the gap. Germline loops: CDR1 ENHRY, CDR2 SYGVKD. CDR3 size: 12 residues. CDR3 protein: CAINGAGNTIYF. Here the CDR3 DNA reads TGTGCCATCAACGGGGCTGGAAACACCATATATTTT.

V and J are TRBV12-3 or TRBV12-4 and TRBJ1-3; TRBD1 matches 7 bases. V gave up 6 bases and J gave up 2 bases; unmatched junction bases: 13. The CDR3 runs 17 residues. The CDR3 sequence: CASRSQGRGIPGNTIYF. CDR3 nucleotide sequence: TGTGCCAGCAGGTCACAGGGGAGAGGAATTCCTGGAAACACCATATATTTT.

The chain's CDR3 is CASSFGGSSYNEQFF. The CDR3 DNA reads TGTGCCAGCAGCTTCGGCGGGTCTTCCTACAATGAGCAGTTCTTC. The J gene is TRBJ2-1, the V gene TRBV5-4; a weak D match, TRBD2 (5 bases). The CDR3 runs 15 residues. Trimming took off 2 bases at V and 1 base at J, with 10 bases between the two ends. Germline assignment: CDR1 SGHNT and CDR2 YYREEE (reference sequence).

As concerns this clonotype: The junction differs from germline at one of its ends, possibly a read error. This rearrangement joins TRBV6-2 or TRBV6-3 to TRBJ1-2, with D perhaps TRBD1 (5 bases). In germline, CDR1 is MNHEY, CDR2 SVGEGT. This CDR3 is built from 15 residues. The CDR3 sequence: CAISEWGEGNYGYTF. In DNA, the CDR3 is TGTGCCATCAGTGAGTGGGGGGAAGGGAACTATGGCTACACCTTC.

V gene TRBV12-3 or TRBV12-4 combines with J gene TRBJ2-7, with 11 bases identical to TRBD1. Trimming at V came to 5 bases and at J to 7 bases, leaving 7 bases not matched to a gene. CDR3 length: 14 amino acids. CDR3 sequence: CASSPGQGAWEQYF. In nucleotides, the CDR3 is TGTGCCAGCAGTCCAGGACAGGGGGCCTGGGAGCAGTACTTC.

The CDR3 DNA reads TGTGCCAGCAGCCCGGTCGGCAGTTATGGCTACACCTTC. It yields the protein CASSPVGSYGYTF. This chain links TRBV5-4 with TRBJ1-2, with D hard to call. This CDR3 contains 13 residues. The germline CDR1 and CDR2 sequences are SGHNT and YYREEE (reference sequence). V was trimmed by 4 bases and J by 5 bases, leaving 12 bases between them.

A few counts support this clonotype. The CDR3 DNA sequence: TGCAGTGCTAGGCCCTTCACAGATACGCAGTATTTT. This encodes CSARPFTDTQYF. This chain connects TRBV20-1 to TRBJ2-3; D call uncertain. CDR1 DFQATT and CDR2 SNEGSKA come from the germline V gene (reference sequence). The CDR3 has 12 residues. Trimming took 3 bases from V and 2 from J, leaving 6 bases between them.

The chain joins TRBV6-2 or TRBV6-3 to TRBJ2-2; D call uncertain. CDR3 length: 16 residues. V lost 7 bases, J lost 0 bases, and 15 bases lay in between. From germline, CDR1 is MNHEY and CDR2 SVGEGT. CDR3 protein: CASTQSDRANTGELFF. As DNA, the CDR3 is TGTGCCAGCACCCAATCGGACCGAGCGAACACCGGGGAGCTGTTTTTT.

This clonotype was seen a handful of times. The V call is TRBV28, the J call TRBJ2-5; D unresolved. The CDR3 extends over 14 amino acids. Germline V gene data show CDR1 as MDHEN and CDR2 as SYDVKM. V was clipped by 7 bases and J by 1 base, with 13 bases between them. The CDR3 here is CASIKLGGQETQYF. Written as DNA, the CDR3 is TGTGCCAGCATCAAATTGGGTGGCCAAGAGACCCAGTACTTC.

The rearrangement uses TRBV19 and TRBJ2-7, with a tentative D call TRBD1 (6 bases). There are 14 residues in the CDR3. Germline V CDR1 and CDR2: LNHDA, SQIVND (reference sequence). Trimming took 5 bases from V and 6 from J, leaving 17 bases between them. The CDR3 DNA follows: TGTGCCAGTAGTGAACAGGGCGTGGTGGGCGAGCAGTACTTC. Amino acid sequence: CASSEQGVVGEQYF.

This sequence joins TRBV4-1 and TRBJ2-5, with D perhaps TRBD1 or TRBD2 (6 bases each). The CDR3 has 16 amino acids. Trimming shortened V by 3 bases and J by 5 bases, and 19 bases separated the two germline ends. Germline V lookup: CDR1 MGHRA, CDR2 YSYEKL. For the CDR3, the DNA is TGCGCCAGCAGCCATCCCGGGGGCCTAGCGCTGGAGACCCAGTACTTC. This translates into CASSHPGGLALETQYF.

J is TRBJ2-5 and V is TRBV19, with TRBD1 matching over 9 bases. The CDR3 runs to 16 residues. Germline values: CDR1 LNHDA, CDR2 SQIVND (reference sequence). J was trimmed by 6 bases and V by 4 bases; bases with no gene match: 12. The CDR3 bases are TGTGCCAGTAGTAAAGACCGGGACAGGGCGGGAAAGACCCAGTACTTC. Translating gives CASSKDRDRAGKTQYF.

This chain joins TRBV2 and TRBJ1-2, with 7 bases that match TRBD1. The germline V gene has CDR1 SNHLY and CDR2 FYNNEI. The V segment lost 5 bases and the J segment 7 bases; nucleotides outside the gene matches: 1. This CDR3 contains 11 residues. The CDR3 DNA reads TGTGCCAGCAGTCGGACAGGTGGCTACACCTTC. This sequence encodes CASSRTGGYTF. Full variable domain (remainder filled in from reference TRBV2 and TRBJ1-2): EPEVTQTPSHQVTQMGQEVILRCVPISNHLYFYWYRQILGQKVEFLVSFYNNEISEKSEIFDDQFSVERPDGSNFTLKIRSTKLEDSAMYFCASSRTGGYTFGSGTRLTVV.

The CDR3: CASSLDRASTDTQYF. CDR3 coding DNA: TGTGCCAGCAGCTTGGACAGAGCTAGCACAGATACGCAGTATTTT. The V call is TRBV5-4, the J call TRBJ2-3; D is unresolved. V gave up 0 bases and J gave up 0 bases, with 8 bases separating them. This CDR3 comprises 15 residues. Germline V gene data show CDR1 as SGHNT and CDR2 as YYREEE (reference sequence).

The V call is TRBV6-1, the J call TRBJ2-1, with 9 nucleotides matching TRBD2. The CDR3 spans 18 residues. Per the germline V gene, CDR1 is MNHNS and CDR2 is SASEGT. The V and J ends lost 6 bases and 0 bases, in that order; junction bases with no gene match: 12. This chain's CDR3 is CASSPQLSGRSSYNEQFF. DNA of the CDR3: TGTGCCAGCAGCCCTCAGTTGAGCGGGAGGAGCTCCTACAATGAGCAGTTCTTC.

This sequence joins TRBV7-9 and TRBJ2-2, with a tentative D call TRBD2 (5 bases). Per germline, CDR1 SEHNR and CDR2 FQNEAQ (reference sequence). The CDR3 runs 14 residues. With 1 base removed from V and 6 bases from J, the gap between germline ends came to 9 bases. Here the CDR3 DNA reads TGTGCCAGCAGCTTAGAGTCCGGGGCCGGGGAGCTGTTTTTT. It specifies CASSLESGAGELFF.